Given below is one T cell receptor (beta chain) in context. Its antigen is unknown. No much larger clone is present one base from it, and per-base qualities are unavailable. The data were obtained in a study of shared clonotypes between healthy human individuals (dated by TCRdb to the early 2020s). Notes on the research overall: The cohort comprised a couple of women and a few men aged 18 to 49 years. Per donor, leukapheresis produced somewhere between about 0.9 and 9.5 billion PBMCs. For each donor, CD4 naive and CD4 memory were each run on three plates, CD8 naive on two plates, and CD8 memory on one plate. To estimate repertoire size and how much clonotype sharing occurs between individuals, the study deeply sequenced the blood TCR repertoires of several healthy adults. Different laboratories and diverse techniques were used to prepare libraries and sequence TCR repertoires, to increase sequencing depth and limit assay-specific biases.

TCR CDR3 regions were amplified from genomic DNA by multiplex PCR using the deep immunoSEQ assay. Genomic DNA extracted from each cell subset was distributed evenly over all wells of several immunoSEQ 96-well plates, and each plate served as one replicate. For sorted subsets, about 200 ng genomic DNA, equal to tens of thousands of T cell genomes, was loaded into each replicate PCR. Purified libraries were measured with a Qubit 3.0 fluorometer, size-checked on a Bioanalyzer 2100, and measured again with the KAPA Library Quantification kit. Every immunoSEQ 96-well plate was sequenced on a separate single-read 150-cycle Illumina NextSeq 550 flow cell. Processing in the source paper ran as follows. The immunoSEQ output contained only junctional sequences without quality scores, so filtering could not match that applied to full-length reads. To assign V/J genes and CDR3, sequences were annotated against IMGT germline references using PyIR, a Python wrapper for IgBLAST v1.9. Reads were filtered out if the reads had weak V/J assignments (E-value above 1e-6), no CDR3, stop codons, out-of-frame junctions, or ambiguous translated residues. A V3J clonotype was defined by an identical inferred V gene, J gene, and CDR3 amino acid sequence. To compute the percentage overlap between repertoires, the number of shared unique clonotypes was divided by the size of the smaller repertoire. Richness of each repertoire was evaluated using RTK rarefaction, the Chao1 estimator, and Recon v2.1 estimates of unobserved clonotypes. Generation probabilities were computed with OLGA for all TCRbeta clonotypes obtained by the gDNA method from several donors. TCRdb's version of the immuneACCESS table is confined to in-frame rearrangements and falls short of the full clone set. An unresolved V gene accounts for under half of the shortfall where checked; the remainder is of unknown origin. For V, J and clone size, that table is used; D and trimming come from the DNA. The sample table lists a few million clones, about 90% of them with a count of one. The ten largest clones add up to approximately 0.4% of the sample.

The full study reports these points: Pairwise subsampling led to the expectation that sequencing depth would affect the degree of clonotype sharing among donors. Approximately 5% of naive CD4, 3.5% of naive CD8, 2.3% of memory CD4, and more than 0.35% of memory CD8 clonotypes were shared across several donors. Sampling was restricted to blood, and TCR repertoires in tissue are likely to differ from TCR repertoires in blood. Because the study included a small number of donors, the genetic and exposure-history diversity represented was limited. Rarefaction of sorted-subset datasets indicated incomplete sequencing despite the large sequencing depth. Naive subsets generally had larger estimated clonotype richness than memory subsets. Clonotypes shared by all four sorted-subset donors showed higher generation probabilities than non-shared clonotypes.

The donors were healthy, HIV-negative adults with no recently reported acute infections or vaccinations. Every donor was a Caucasian adult residing in Nashville, Tennessee, USA. CD4+ T cells were enriched through magnetic negative selection, after which naive cells were positively selected on CD45RA and the remaining negative fraction served as the memory subset. Blood was collected by leukapheresis, and PBMCs were isolated by Ficoll-Histopaque density gradient centrifugation and then cryopreserved in liquid nitrogen vapor phase. Analytical flow cytometry was used to check the purity and quantity of every magnetically sorted T cell population. From each sorted fraction, genomic DNA was isolated and quantified by UV absorbance on a Nanodrop 2000c. The CDR3 starts with the cysteine, ends with the phenylalanine, and has 15 residues. Of all the DNA, just the CDR3 is kept, 45 bases in frame from base 1. Relative to germline, V is 1 base shorter and J is 6 bases shorter, with 17 bases between their ends.

The sequence joins TRBV5-3 to TRBJ2-7; no D gene is confidently identified. TRBV5-3 is reported as an ORF; its role is uncertain. The receptor comes from a man younger than 30 in good health. Some clones in this sample may be carry-over from other donors' samples. The sample taken for sequencing was naive CD4+ T cells from PBMCs. The meaning of the sample's cell subset or site label: CD45RA+ positively selected. The CDR3 reads as follows: CARSLFTGLNFEQYF. The nucleotide sequence reads as follows: TGTGCCAGAAGCTTGTTTACCGGCTTGAACTTCGAGCAGTACTTC.